In this sample, the clone carrying this T cell receptor beta chain turned up many times. Looked up from germline, CDR1 is KGHSH and CDR2 is LQKENI. J was trimmed by 3 bases and V by 6 bases; bases with no gene match: 6. The CDR3 length is 14 residues. This record belongs to a study of regulatory T cells in long-lasting Graves disease. Time point indicated: newly diagnosed GD, antithyroid drugs for less than 3 months. RNA isolated from PBMCs was used to make the TCR library. Combining iRepertoire HTBI primers with Arm-PCR of CDR3 regions, the authors built TCR beta libraries. TCRdb reanalysed the multiplex PCR reads using MiXCR and keeps one entry per CDR3 protein. The repertoire has over 300,000 distinct CDR3 sequences, roughly 15% of them found once; the top ten carry about 20%.

V usage is TRBV18 and J usage is TRBJ1-1; 8 bases fit TRBD1. This clonotype originated in a female donor with Graves disease. Sequenced here: peripheral blood mononuclear cells (PBMCs), sampled at new diagnosis, from a patient treated with antithyroid drugs. Written as DNA, the CDR3 is TGTGCCAGCTCGCCAGGGGGCAAGGACACTGAAGCTTTCTTT. Its protein is CASSPGGKDTEAFF.